This is a list of T cell receptor beta chains from one sample in a study of blood T cell repertoires in COVID-19. Sequencing used immunoSEQ multiplex PCR; TCRdb keeps in-frame clones, though not all of them. The data show about 65,000 clones, roughly 92% seen once. Sequencing input: peripheral blood. The receptors here all came from a man in his 70s with active COVID-19. CDR3s include the opening cysteine and the closing phenylalanine or tryptophan. The D gene is left open where the match is weak. Expanded clones are given a class, and other clones once, few, many or no size at all.

TRBJ2-5	TRBV7-9	TRBD2	NA	CASSLGLAGIQETQYF	TGTGCCAGCAGCTTAGGACTAGCGGGGATTCAAGAGACCCAGTACTTC
TRBJ1-6	TRBV10-2	TRBD1	NA	CASSESRAGGAGVRSPLHF	TGCGCCAGCAGTGAGTCGCGGGCAGGGGGCGCAGGGGTAAGATCACCCCTCCACTTT
TRBJ1-6	TRBV28	TRBD1	NA	CASSKAGQLNSPLHF	TGTGCCAGCAGCAAGGCGGGACAGCTTAATTCACCCCTCCACTTT
TRBJ2-5	TRBV7-7	TRBD2	NA	CASGSSGGALETQYF	TGTGCCAGCGGATCGAGCGGGGGGGCCTTGGAGACCCAGTACTTC
TRBJ1-5	TRBV5-6	TRBD1	few	CASSRRDRGFSNQPQHF	TGTGCCAGCAGCAGGAGGGACAGGGGGTTTAGCAATCAGCCCCAGCATTTT
TRBJ1-2	TRBV5-1	TRBD1	once	CASSEGQGDYGYTF	TGCGCCAGCAGCGAGGGACAGGGTGACTATGGCTACACCTTC
TRBJ1-1	TRBV5-1	NA	NA	CASSTQTGANTEAFF	TGCGCCAGCAGCACCCAGACAGGAGCGAACACTGAAGCTTTCTTT
TRBJ2-2	TRBV5-5	TRBD1	NA	CASSFARQGVTGELFF	TGTGCCAGCAGCTTTGCCCGACAGGGGGTTACCGGGGAGCTGTTTTTT
TRBJ1-5	TRBV6-6	NA	NA	CASSPPGERRQPQHF	TGTGCCAGCAGTCCCCCGGGGGAGAGAAGGCAGCCCCAGCATTTT
TRBJ2-5	TRBV2	TRBD2	NA	CASSFTGTSKETQYF	TGTGCCAGCTCGTTCACCGGGACTAGCAAAGAGACCCAGTACTTC
TRBJ1-4	TRBV7-9	NA	NA	CASSLSLGGSEKLFF	TGTGCCAGCAGCTTAAGTTTAGGGGGAAGCGAAAAACTGTTTTTT
TRBJ1-2	TRBV3-1/TRBV3-2	TRBD1	once	CASRINTGAAPSGYTF	TGTGCCAGCAGGATCAATACAGGGGCCGCCCCCTCTGGCTACACCTTC
TRBJ2-3	TRBV27	NA	NA	CASSWAGFTSTDTQYF	TGTGCCAGCAGTTGGGCAGGGTTTACTAGCACAGATACGCAGTATTTT
TRBJ2-1	TRBV10-2	NA	NA	CASSEIGGGHLGYEQFF	TGCGCCAGCAGTGAAATTGGAGGGGGCCACCTAGGTTATGAGCAGTTCTTC
TRBJ2-7	TRBV27	NA	NA	CASSRGGYEQYF	TGTGCCAGCAGTAGGGGCGGCTACGAGCAGTACTTC
TRBJ2-7	TRBV5-8	NA	once	CASSLYPFRGSSYEQYF	TGTGCCAGCAGCTTGTACCCCTTCCGTGGGAGCTCCTACGAGCAGTACTTC
TRBJ1-3	TRBV7-8	NA	NA	CASSSSTAGNTIYF	TGTGCCAGCAGCTCTTCGACAGCTGGAAACACCATATATTTT
TRBJ2-1	TRBV6-4	TRBD1	NA	CASAGGQSSYNEQFF	TGTGCCAGCGCAGGGGGCCAGAGCTCCTACAATGAGCAGTTCTTC
TRBJ1-2	TRBV19	NA	NA	CASSIDRGDYYGYTF	TGTGCCAGTAGTATAGATCGAGGAGATTACTATGGCTACACCTTC
TRBJ2-5	TRBV12-2	NA	NA	CASRLGDSRETQYF	TGTGCAAGTCGCTTAGGGGACAGCCGGGAGACCCAGTACTTC